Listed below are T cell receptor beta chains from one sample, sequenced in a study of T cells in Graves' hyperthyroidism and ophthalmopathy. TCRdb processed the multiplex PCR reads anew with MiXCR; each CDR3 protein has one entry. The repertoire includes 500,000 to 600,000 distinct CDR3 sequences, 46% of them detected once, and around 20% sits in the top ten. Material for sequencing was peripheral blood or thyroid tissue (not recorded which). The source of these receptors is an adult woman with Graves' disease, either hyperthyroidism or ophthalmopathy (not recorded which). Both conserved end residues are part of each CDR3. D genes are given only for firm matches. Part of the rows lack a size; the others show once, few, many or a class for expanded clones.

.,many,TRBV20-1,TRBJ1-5,CSARAQPRSVRQPQHF,TGCAGTGCTAGGGCTCAGCCTCGGTCTGTTCGGCAGCCCCAGCATTTT
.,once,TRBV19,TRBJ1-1,CASSDQATRAFF,TGTGCCAGTAGCGACCAGGCAACTCGAGCTTTCTTT
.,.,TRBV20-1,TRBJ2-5,CSARVAGVLETQYF,TGCAGTGCTAGAGTGGCAGGGGTGTTGGAGACCCAGTACTTC
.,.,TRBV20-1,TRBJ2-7,CSAGRPGALPYEQYF,TGCAGTGCTGGGAGGCCAGGGGCACTCCCCTACGAGCAGTACTTC
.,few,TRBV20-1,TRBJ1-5,CSARDNAQPSMQPQHF,TGCAGTGCTAGAGATAACGCACAGCCGAGTATGCAGCCCCAGCATTTT
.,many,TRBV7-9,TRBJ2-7,CASSPQMDEQYF,TGTGCCAGCAGCCCCCAGATGGACGAGCAGTACTTC
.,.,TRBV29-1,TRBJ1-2,CSVEDRDLNYGYTF,TGCAGCGTTGAAGACCGGGACTTGAACTATGGCTACACCTTC
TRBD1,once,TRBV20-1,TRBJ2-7,CSARYRGNYEQYF,TGCAGTGCTAGGTACAGGGGGAACTACGAGCAGTACTTC
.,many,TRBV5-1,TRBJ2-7,CASSLDVVSSYEQYF,TGCGCCAGCAGCTTGGATGTTGTTAGCTCCTACGAGCAGTACTTC
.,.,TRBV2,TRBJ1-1,CASRRGELNTEAFF,TGTGCCAGCAGGAGGGGGGAGTTAAACACTGAAGCTTTCTTT
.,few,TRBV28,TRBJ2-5,CASSLWAGEKKTQYF,TGTGCCAGCAGTTTGTGGGCAGGGGAGAAAAAGACCCAGTACTTC
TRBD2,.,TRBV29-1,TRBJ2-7,CSVEDLVKPLGGNLYEQYF,TGCAGCGTTGAAGATTTGGTGAAACCCTTGGGGGGGAACCTCTACGAGCAGTACTTC
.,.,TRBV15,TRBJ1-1,CATSAGAALTEAFF,TGTGCCACCAGCGCGGGGGCAGCCCTCACTGAAGCTTTCTTT
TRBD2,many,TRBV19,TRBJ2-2,CASSTRTSGSKKDTGELFF,TGTGCCAGTAGTACCCGGACTAGCGGGAGTAAGAAGGACACCGGGGAGCTGTTTTTT
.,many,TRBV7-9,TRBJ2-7,CASGRSTYEQYF,TGTGCCAGCGGGCGTAGTACCTACGAGCAGTACTTC
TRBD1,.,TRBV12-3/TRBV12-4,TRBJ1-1,CASSRSGQGNTEAFF,TGTGCCAGCAGTCGCTCGGGACAGGGAAACACTGAAGCTTTCTTT
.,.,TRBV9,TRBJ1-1,CASRDGGAVNTEAFF,TGTGCCAGCAGGGACGGGGGGGCTGTGAACACTGAAGCTTTCTTT
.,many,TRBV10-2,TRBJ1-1,CASSDIGDTEAFF,TGCGCCAGCAGTGATATAGGGGACACTGAAGCTTTCTTT
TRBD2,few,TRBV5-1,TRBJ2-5,CASSLPGGSSETQYF,TGCGCCAGCAGCCTGCCCGGCGGGAGTTCGGAGACCCAGTACTTC
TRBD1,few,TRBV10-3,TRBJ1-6,CAASGTGLSPLHF,TGTGCCGCGTCCGGGACAGGCCTTTCACCCCTCCACTTT
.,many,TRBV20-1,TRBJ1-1,CSARDLAVNTEAFF,TGCAGTGCTAGAGATTTGGCAGTTAACACTGAAGCTTTCTTT
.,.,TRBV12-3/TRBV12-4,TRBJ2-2,CASTREPDTGELFF,TGTGCCAGCACCAGGGAGCCCGACACCGGGGAGCTGTTTTTT
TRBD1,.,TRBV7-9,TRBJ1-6,CASSHPPPDREASPLHF,TGTGCCAGCAGCCACCCCCCCCCGGACAGGGAAGCTTCACCCCTCCACTTT
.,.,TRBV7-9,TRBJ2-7,CASSRLFGSSVEQYF,TGTGCCAGCAGCCGGTTATTCGGGAGCTCTGTCGAGCAGTACTTC
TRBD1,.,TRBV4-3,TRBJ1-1,CASSQGTGVMNTEAFF,TGCGCCAGCAGCCAGGGGACAGGGGTTATGAACACTGAAGCTTTCTTT
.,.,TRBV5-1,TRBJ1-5,CASSFAGLTDQPQHF,TGCGCCAGCAGCTTCGCAGGGTTGACGGATCAGCCCCAGCATTTT
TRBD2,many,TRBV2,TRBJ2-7,CASSEAGVGYEQYF,TGTGCCAGCAGTGAGGCGGGAGTAGGTTACGAGCAGTACTTC
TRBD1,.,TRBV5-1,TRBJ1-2,CASSPSQGQSFGYTF,TGCGCCAGCAGCCCATCTCAGGGACAGTCCTTTGGCTACACCTTC
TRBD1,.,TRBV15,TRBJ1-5,CAIEQGPLSNQPQHF,TGTGCTATTGAACAGGGGCCCCTTAGCAATCAGCCCCAGCATTTT
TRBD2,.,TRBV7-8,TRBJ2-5,CASSRSRTSGGETQYF,TGTGCCAGCAGCCGATCCCGTACTAGCGGGGGGGAGACCCAGTACTTC
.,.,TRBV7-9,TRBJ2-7,CASSRGTAGEQYF,TGTGCCAGCAGTCGTGGGACCGCTGGGGAGCAGTACTTC
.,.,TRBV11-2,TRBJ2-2,CASSYHGGELFF,TGTGCCAGCAGCTACCACGGAGGGGAGCTGTTTTTT
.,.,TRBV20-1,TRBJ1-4,CSIMETATNEKLFF,TGCAGTATAATGGAGACAGCAACTAATGAAAAACTGTTTTTT
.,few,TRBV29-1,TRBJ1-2,CSVEWPTEGYTF,TGCAGCGTTGAATGGCCCACGGAAGGCTACACCTTC
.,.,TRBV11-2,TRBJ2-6,CASSLVLAGAGSGANVLTF,TGTGCCAGCAGCTTAGTACTGGCAGGGGCAGGGTCTGGGGCCAACGTCCTGACTTTC
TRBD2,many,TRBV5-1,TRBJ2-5,CASSLDGRKQETQYF,TGCGCCAGCAGCTTGGACGGGAGGAAACAAGAGACCCAGTACTTC
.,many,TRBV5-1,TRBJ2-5,CASSLDQETQYF,TGTGCCAGCAGCTTAGATCAAGAGACCCAGTACTTC
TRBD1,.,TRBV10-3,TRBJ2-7,CAGVGTGLIYEQYF,TGTGCCGGGGTCGGGACAGGGCTGATCTACGAGCAGTACTTC
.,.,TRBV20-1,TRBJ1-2,CSASGTDSNYGYTF,TGCAGTGCCAGTGGAACAGATTCTAACTATGGCTACACCTTC
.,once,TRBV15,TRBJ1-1,CATSGGGDTEAFF,TGTGCCACCAGCGGGGGGGGGGACACTGAAGCTTTCTTT
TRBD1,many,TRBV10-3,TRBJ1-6,CATRQGARDSPLHF,TGTGCCACAAGACAGGGGGCTAGGGATTCACCCCTCCACTTT
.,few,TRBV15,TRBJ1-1,CATRKRRDTEAFF,TGTGCCACCAGAAAGAGGCGCGACACTGAAGCTTTCTTT
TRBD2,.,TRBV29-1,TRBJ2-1,CSVVNGLAGAQLEEQFF,TGCAGCGTTGTCAATGGCCTCGCGGGAGCGCAACTGGAGGAGCAGTTCTTC
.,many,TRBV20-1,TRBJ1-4,CSARGAPGTNEKLFF,TGCAGTGCTAGGGGGGCCCCCGGGACTAATGAAAAACTGTTTTTT
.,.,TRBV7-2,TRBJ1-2,CASSLVPQVTF,TGTGCCAGCAGCTTAGTCCCCCAGGTCACCTTC
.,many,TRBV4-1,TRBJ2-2,CASSQDAHNTGELFF,TGCGCCAGCAGCCAAGACGCCCACAACACCGGGGAGCTGTTTTTT
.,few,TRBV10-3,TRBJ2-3,CATTAADTQYF,TGTGCCACTACAGCCGCAGATACGCAGTATTTT
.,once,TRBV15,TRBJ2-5,CATNTAQETQYF,TGTGCCACCAACACAGCTCAAGAGACCCAGTACTTC
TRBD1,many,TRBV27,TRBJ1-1,CASYTVQGSGTEAFF,TGTGCCAGCTACACGGTACAGGGGTCGGGCACTGAAGCTTTCTTT